A single sample is the source of the 11 T cell receptor beta chains below, sequenced in a study of T-cell memory formation after mild COVID-19. TCRdb re-analysed the 5' RACE reads in MiXCR, keeping a single row per CDR3 protein. The repertoire holds 350,000 or so distinct CDR3 sequences, 10% to 15% seen once, with over 20% in the top ten. Material for sequencing was PBMCs or a T cell subset sorted from them (not recorded which). The receptors derive from a young man who had mild COVID-19 (a few samples of this study predate the infection). Cell type and time point are not known.

Only a few counts were recorded for this clonotype. This chain uses TRBV15 with TRBJ2-5; unclear D gene. The CDR3 is made up of 14 amino acids. Per the germline V gene, CDR1 is LNHNV and CDR2 is YYDKDF (reference sequence). The V end lost 4 bases, the J end lost 2 bases, and 11 bases lay between the germline ends. The CDR3 region is CATSTEVKQETQYF. CDR3 coding DNA: TGTGCCACCAGCACAGAGGTTAAACAAGAGACCCAGTACTTC.

J is TRBJ1-1 and V is TRBV6-6, with a weak D call TRBD1 (6 bases). Trimming cost V 0 bases and J 12 bases, with 14 bases left between them. Germline V lookup: CDR1 MNHNY, CDR2 SVGAGI (reference sequence). This CDR3 region has 13 residues. The CDR3 loop reads CASSYSGGRQTFF. Written as DNA, the CDR3 is TGTGCCAGCAGTTACTCAGGGGGGCGTCAAACTTTCTTT.

This clonotype was seen only a few times. This chain uses TRBV24-1 with TRBJ2-3; no clear D. Between the trimmed V and J ends, which lost 7 bases and 2 bases, there was a span of 12 bases. Germline CDR1 is KGHDR and CDR2 is SFDVKD. There are 14 residues in the CDR3. The CDR3 DNA sequence: TGTGCCACCAGCGGTAATCCCCCCACAGATACGCAGTATTTT. This encodes CATSGNPPTDTQYF.

This clonotype showed up just a few times. In DNA form, the CDR3 reads TGCAGCGTTGAAGGTGGGACAGGGGGCTTAGAGACCCAGTACTTC. Translating it yields CSVEGGTGGLETQYF. The chain joins TRBV29-1 to TRBJ2-5; 12 bases agree with TRBD1. The CDR3 spans 15 residues. Trimming cost V 1 base and J 4 bases; bases outside gene matches: 4. Germline CDR1 reads SQVTM; CDR2 reads ANQGSEA.

The genes are TRBV20-1 and TRBJ1-1; D might be TRBD1 (6 bases). The V end lost 5 bases, the J end lost 7 bases, and 23 bases lay between the germline ends. Germline assignment: CDR1 DFQATT and CDR2 SNEGSKA (reference sequence). The CDR3 has 15 residues. CDR3 loop: CSALRTGSTSLEAFF. CDR3 bases: TGCAGTGCTCTTCGAACAGGGAGTACCAGCCTTGAAGCTTTCTTT.

CDR3 sequence: CASSRRVGGDEQFF. The CDR3, as DNA: TGTGCCAGCAGTCGCCGGGTAGGCGGCGATGAGCAGTTCTTC. This chain connects TRBV6-2 or TRBV6-3 to TRBJ2-1; D is unclear. The CDR3 is made up of 14 amino acids. V lost 5 bases and J lost 8, with 16 bases in between. The V gene's germline CDR1 is MNHEY and CDR2 SVGEGT.

CDR3 in amino acids: CASSARLGNYEQYF. In DNA form, the CDR3 reads TGTGCCAGCAGCGCCAGGTTGGGAAACTACGAGCAGTACTTC. The chain is built from TRBV7-2 and TRBJ2-7; D call uncertain. Trimming removed 5 bases at V and 3 bases at J, with 14 bases between. Germline V gene lookup returns CDR1 SGHTA and CDR2 FQGNSA. This CDR3 is 14 amino acids long.

The V gene is TRBV14, the J gene TRBJ2-6, with D possibly being TRBD1 (5 bases). The V gene's germline CDR1 is SGHDN and CDR2 FVKESK. The CDR3 length is 19 residues. V lost 3 bases to trimming and J lost 0 bases, with 18 bases between them. In DNA form, the CDR3 reads TGTGCCAGCAGCCATTCTACCCAGGGTTTTGGCTCTGGGGCCAACGTCCTGACTTTC. Its protein is CASSHSTQGFGSGANVLTF.

This clonotype was seen ten or more times. The chain employs TRBV12-5 and TRBJ2-4; no reliable D call. The CDR3 has 15 amino acids. V lost 4 bases and J lost 0, with 10 bases in between. CDR1 and CDR2 (germline): LGHNT, FRNRAP. CDR3 residues: CASGSPTLAKNIQYF. DNA for the CDR3: TGTGCTAGTGGTTCCCCTACCCTAGCCAAAAACATTCAGTACTTC.

The chain employs TRBV12-3 or TRBV12-4 and TRBJ1-4; D ambiguous. Trimming removed 8 bases at V and 14 bases at J, with 18 bases between. The length of the CDR3 is 12 residues. CDR3 coding DNA: TGTGCCAGCTCTCTTGGGCAGACGACGCTGTTTTTT. It translates to CASSLGQTTLFF.

V and J are TRBV7-8 and TRBJ1-3; D not resolved. V was cut by 4 bases and J by 9 bases, with 19 bases left in between. The CDR3 sequence is 15 residues long. CDR1 and CDR2 from the germline V gene are SGHVS and FQNEAQ. CDR3 loop: CASSSRWRPGSTIYF. CDR3 in DNA: TGTGCCAGCAGCTCCCGGTGGAGACCCGGGAGCACCATATATTTT.